Listed below are T cell receptor beta chains from one sample, sequenced in a study of T-cell reconstitution after alpha-beta-depleted transplantation in children. TCRdb reprocessed the PCR reads with MiXCR, giving one entry per CDR3 protein. The repertoire includes 700,000 to 850,000 distinct CDR3 sequences, roughly 15% of them detected once, and just under 5% sits in the top ten. Sequencing was performed on PBMCs, mostly from graft donor cells, taken 360 days after TCRalphabeta/CD19-depleted stem cell transplant. The source is a male patient between 10 and 17 years old who had a stem cell transplant for acute lymphoblastic leukemia, so the T cells may come from the graft donor. The CDR3 runs from the conserved cysteine through the conserved F or W.

j_call v_call cdr3_aa
TRBJ2-2 TRBV6-2/TRBV6-3 CASSFLADPGELFF
TRBJ2-1 TRBV6-5 CASRFTSGSPNEQFF
TRBJ1-5 TRBV3-1 CASSLREQPQHF
TRBJ2-7 TRBV29-1 CSVEGQVGSSYEQYF
TRBJ1-1 TRBV4-1 CASRTTGKIGEAFF
TRBJ2-3 TRBV29-1 CSAARDRGTDTQYF
TRBJ2-2 TRBV11-2 CASSSLSGSNTGELFF
TRBJ2-7 TRBV24-1 CATSGNNPPYEQYF
TRBJ2-1 TRBV5-1 CASSLRTLAGSYNEQFF
TRBJ1-1 TRBV12-3/TRBV12-4 CASSLGRRLEAFF
TRBJ2-7 TRBV6-2/TRBV6-3 CASSWEGDEQYF
TRBJ2-5 TRBV10-3 CAISDSAYQETQYF
TRBJ2-7 TRBV27 CASREGRLAGGLYEQYF
TRBJ2-7 TRBV5-6 CASSLGQKVLFYEQYF
TRBJ2-1 TRBV5-1 CASSAPGGYNEQFF
TRBJ2-2 TRBV2 CASRQGGAGELFF
TRBJ2-3 TRBV5-1 CASNDAPRGKQDTQYF
TRBJ2-5 TRBV6-5 CASSYTSGTYRETQYF
TRBJ1-1 TRBV7-9 CASSFPGMNTEAFF
TRBJ1-1 TRBV27 CASSLSPTGDTEAFF
TRBJ2-5 TRBV29-1 CSAGLGETQYF
TRBJ1-4 TRBV5-8 CASSLSGAQDEKLFF
TRBJ2-3 TRBV11-1 CASSLQLADTQYF
TRBJ2-7 TRBV25-1 CASSIAGTGSYEQYF
TRBJ2-2 TRBV6-2/TRBV6-3 CASTTYPPQGLAGAAGELFF
TRBJ2-7 TRBV12-3/TRBV12-4 CASSFRERSPYEQYF
TRBJ2-7 TRBV5-6 CASRPGTGVYEQYF
TRBJ2-5 TRBV29-1 CSVEGTEETQYF
TRBJ2-7 TRBV7-7 CASSPLRTGDEQYF
TRBJ1-2 TRBV7-3 CASSLKGGGVNYGYTF
TRBJ1-2 TRBV7-9 CASSSWDRGVANYGYTF
TRBJ1-6 TRBV2 CARESGTAMSSPLHF
TRBJ2-1 TRBV29-1 CSVARSSYNEQFF
TRBJ2-1 TRBV27 CASSLSSYNEQFF
TRBJ2-2 TRBV29-1 CSVGSRGLAGEGTGELFF
TRBJ2-1 TRBV19 CASMPRLAVDNEQFF
TRBJ2-7 TRBV6-1 CASRATGSSGEQYF
TRBJ2-1 TRBV6-5 CASSYPVTGRMFNEQFF
TRBJ1-3 TRBV7-2 CASSPRIRNTIYF
TRBJ1-5 TRBV6-1 CASSEALYPTGVIQPQHF
TRBJ1-1 TRBV20-1 CSAFPGQGGITTEAFF
TRBJ2-7 TRBV21-1 CASSRGRRDEQYF
TRBJ2-7 TRBV7-9 CASSLGQLTYEQYF
TRBJ1-1 TRBV5-1 CASSRGQHTEAFF
TRBJ2-7 TRBV5-1 CASSLDPTYEQYF
TRBJ2-1 TRBV11-2 CASRPTSGRANEQFF
TRBJ2-7 TRBV7-9 CASSQDRGPLYEQYF
TRBJ2-1 TRBV15 CATSRGTSGNYNEQFF
TRBJ2-1 TRBV11-1 CASSYGTTYNEQFF
TRBJ2-5 TRBV4-1 CASSPFGAGLQETQYF